This T cell receptor (beta chain) was profiled in a study of identifying expanded T cells in peripheral blood. Concerning this clone itself: The antigen is not known.

Collection occurred without any documented infections or immune events in donors. The method was immunoSEQ multiplex PCR; TCRdb's version includes in-frame clones alone and lacks a portion of them. The sample records some 100,000 clones, approximately 88% being singletons. Points from the study as a whole: Across healthy donors, higher total template counts meant significantly greater approximately two-week count variance. Differentially abundant clones: roughly 1.3 between replicates, around 16 at approximately 13 days, around 19 at four.

Material: blood. The clonotype was recovered from a person aged 18 to 70 in good health.

The DNA of the CDR3 is TGTGCCAGCTCACGGGACAGGACCGAGCAGTACTTC. Its protein product is CASSRDRTEQYF. The V gene is TRBV18, the J gene TRBJ2-7; 8 bases agree with TRBD1. Germline CDR1 KGHSH, CDR2 LQKENI. V trimming: 4 bases; J trimming: 6 bases; junction bases outside the gene matches: 2. The CDR3 has 12 amino acids.